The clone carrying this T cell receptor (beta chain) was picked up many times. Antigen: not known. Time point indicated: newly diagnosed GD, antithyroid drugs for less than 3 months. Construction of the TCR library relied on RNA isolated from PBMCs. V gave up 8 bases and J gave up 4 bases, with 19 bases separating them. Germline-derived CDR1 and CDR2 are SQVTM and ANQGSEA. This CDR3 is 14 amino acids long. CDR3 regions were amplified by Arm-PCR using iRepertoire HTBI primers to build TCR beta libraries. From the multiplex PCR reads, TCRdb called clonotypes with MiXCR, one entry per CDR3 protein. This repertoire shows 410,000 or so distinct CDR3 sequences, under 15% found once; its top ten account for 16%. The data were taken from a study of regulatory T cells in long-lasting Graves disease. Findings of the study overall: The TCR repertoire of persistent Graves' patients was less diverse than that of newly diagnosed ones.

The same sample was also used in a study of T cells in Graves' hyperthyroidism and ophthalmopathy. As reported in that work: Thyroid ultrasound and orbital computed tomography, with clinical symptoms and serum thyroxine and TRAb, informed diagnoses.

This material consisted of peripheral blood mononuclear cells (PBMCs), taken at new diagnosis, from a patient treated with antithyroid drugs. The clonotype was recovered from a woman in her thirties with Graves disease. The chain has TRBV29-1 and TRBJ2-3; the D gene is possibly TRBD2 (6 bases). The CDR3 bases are TGCAGCCTCTCCGGCCACAGCGGGTCAGATACGCAGTATTTT. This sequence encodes CSLSGHSGSDTQYF.